This T cell receptor beta chain was sequenced for a study of shared clonotypes between healthy human individuals. Study as a whole: The study enrolled two women and three men aged 18 to 49.

The repertoire was sequenced with immunoSEQ multiplex PCR; TCRdb's copy has only in-frame clones and lacks some. The sample yields about 1.1 million clones, approximately 80% seen once. A note on this clone: Its antigen is currently unknown. Additional DNA sequences in this sample encode the identical CDR3.

CDR1 is MNHEY, CDR2 SMNVEV, per germline (reference sequence). V gave up 8 bases and J gave up 0 bases, with 7 bases separating them. CDR3 length equals 12 residues. General study points: Blood was the sole source, and tissue repertoires probably differ. An effect of sequencing depth on clonotype sharing among donors was expected.

The chain uses TRBV27 and TRBJ2-5; weak D call: TRBD2 (5 bases). Sequencing used memory CD4+ T cells from PBMCs. Stated subset: CD45RA-negative fraction. The origin of this receptor is a young man in good health. Some clones in this sample may be carry-over from other donors' samples. The CDR3 DNA sequence: TGTGCCAGCGGACTCTACCAAGAGACCCAGTACTTC. Translating it yields CASGLYQETQYF.